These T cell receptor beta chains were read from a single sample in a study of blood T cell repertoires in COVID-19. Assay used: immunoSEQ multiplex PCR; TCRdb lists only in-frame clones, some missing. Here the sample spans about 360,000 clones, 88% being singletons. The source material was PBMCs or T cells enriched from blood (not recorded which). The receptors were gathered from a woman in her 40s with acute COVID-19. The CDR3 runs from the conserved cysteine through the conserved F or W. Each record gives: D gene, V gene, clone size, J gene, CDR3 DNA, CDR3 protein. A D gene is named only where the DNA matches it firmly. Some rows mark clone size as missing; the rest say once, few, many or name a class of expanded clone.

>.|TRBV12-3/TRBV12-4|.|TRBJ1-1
TGTGCCAGCAGTTCGGACAGCGGCACTGAAGCTTTCTTT
CASSSDSGTEAFF
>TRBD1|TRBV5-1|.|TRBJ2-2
TGCGCCAGCAGCTTGGACCCCCGGGACAGGGTAGCGAACACCGGGGAGCTGTTTTTT
CASSLDPRDRVANTGELFF
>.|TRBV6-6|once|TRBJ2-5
TGTGCCAGCAGTTACTCGTACGGGGGAGAGACCCAGTACTTC
CASSYSYGGETQYF
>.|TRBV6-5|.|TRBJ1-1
TGTGCCAGCAGTTACTCAAGTTACAGAAACACTGAAGCTTTCTTT
CASSYSSYRNTEAFF
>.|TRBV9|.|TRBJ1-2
TGTGCCAGCAGCGGGGGACATCTGTCTAACTATGGCTACACCTTC
CASSGGHLSNYGYTF
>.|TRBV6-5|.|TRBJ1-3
TGTGCCAGCAGTTACTCTTTGCGGGCCGGAAACACCATATATTTT
CASSYSLRAGNTIYF
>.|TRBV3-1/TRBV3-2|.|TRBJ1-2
TGTGCCAGCAGCCAAGATAAGGGGGTGCCGGATGGCTACACCTTC
CASSQDKGVPDGYTF
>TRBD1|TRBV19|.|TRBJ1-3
TGTGCCAGTAGTAGAAGACAGGGTTCCTCTGGAAACACCATATATTTT
CASSRRQGSSGNTIYF
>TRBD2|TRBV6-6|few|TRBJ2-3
TGTGCCAGCAGTCGCTCCGGGACTAGCGGGGGGGTGAGCACAGATACGCAGTATTTT
CASSRSGTSGGVSTDTQYF
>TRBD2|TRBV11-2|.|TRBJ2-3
TGTGCCAGCAGCTTAGATGGACTAGCGGGGACCGCACAGGATACGCAGTATTTT
CASSLDGLAGTAQDTQYF
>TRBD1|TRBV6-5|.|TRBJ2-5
TGTGCCAGCAGTTTGAGATCTAGGACAGGGAGAGAGACCCAGTACTTC
CASSLRSRTGRETQYF
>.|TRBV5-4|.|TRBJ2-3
TGTGCCAGCAGCTTGAGGTCGGGGTCGACAGATACGCAGTATTTT
CASSLRSGSTDTQYF
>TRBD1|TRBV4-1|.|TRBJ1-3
TGCGCCAGCAGCCAACTCGGACAGGGATTAAGAAACACCATATATTTT
CASSQLGQGLRNTIYF
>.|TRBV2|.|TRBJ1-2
TGTGCCAGCACCCAAGGGGGGGCCCTGTCTAACTATGGCTACACCTTC
CASTQGGALSNYGYTF